This entry is about one TCR beta chain. TCRdb reprocessed the PCR reads with MiXCR, giving one entry per CDR3 protein. The data hold a few hundred thousand distinct CDR3 sequences, with roughly 26% observed a single time. This sample was included in a study of molecular identifiers for immune sequencing clone quantification. Overall study context: In the replicates, RNA derived from about 20,000 or 100,000 naive CD8 cells was divided into five parts, and four were sequenced.

The V end was cut by 5 bases, the J end by 3 bases, with 11 bases between. The germline V gene has CDR1 MGHRA and CDR2 YSYEKL. CDR3 length equals 14 residues. Sorted cells numbering roughly 18,000 to 1,000,000, with 10%, 30% or 50% RNA, yielded the naive CD8 libraries. Sorting defined naive CD8 T cells as CD8+CD4-CCR7+CD45RA+. The chain carries TRBV4-1 and TRBJ1-3, with D hard to call. Sequencing input: naive CD8+ T cells from blood, with Jurkat cell RNA spiked in. The sample's subset: FACS-sorted CD8+CD4-CCR7+CD45RA+ naive T cells. The sequence was collected from a human donor in good health. Some libraries in this study had Jurkat cell RNA spiked in. The CDR3 nucleotides are TGCGCCAGCAGCTTTATTGGACGTGGAAACACCATATATTTT. Translated: CASSFIGRGNTIYF.